This T cell receptor (beta chain) appears in the sequencing data of a study of human T cells and chemical hapten exposure. Stated time point: patch test 1, 2 weeks after DPC sensitization. As to treatment: therapeutic diphenylcyclopropenone sensitization with weekly scalp DPC. Someone pulled total RNA out of unfractionated whole blood. This CDR3 is built from 15 residues. V lost 0 bases and J lost 9; bases outside the gene matches: 9. The germline CDR1 and CDR2 sequences are SGDLS and YYNGEE. MiXCR was run by TCRdb on the RACE reads, yielding one entry per CDR3 protein. This sample carries roughly 48,000 distinct CDR3 sequences, 9.5% to 11% of them seen once, and the ten largest clones take 1.8%. This clonotype was observed a few times.

V usage is TRBV9 and J usage is TRBJ2-1, with 7 bases fitting TRBD2. Material: whole blood, obtained in connection with sensitization to the hapten diphenylcyclopropenone (DPC). This sequence was found in a woman aged 40 to 50 with alopecia areata. Some clones in this sample may be carry-over from other donors' samples. In nucleotides, the CDR3 is TGTGCCAGCAGCGTAGCCCTCCCGACTAGCAGTGAGCAGTTCTTC. Its protein is CASSVALPTSSEQFF.